This T cell receptor (beta chain) was obtained from a study of breast tumors, draining lymph nodes, adjacent tissues (dated by TCRdb to the mid-2010s). Notes on the research overall: The study compared TCR beta repertoires across tumor, adjacent nontumor tissue and axillary lymph nodes from breast cancer patients. In human breast cancer, the study set out to assess how tumor, surrounding tissue and draining lymph node repertoires relate to one another and whether T cells might be exchanged between them. Points the paper makes about the study in general: Tumor T-cell repertoires showed less diversity than lymph node repertoires and more diversity than nontumor tissue repertoires, and tumor T-cell repertoires showed preferential V and J gene usage. The conclusion that tumor T cells originate in lymph nodes was framed as consistent with a hypothesis rather than directly demonstrated. Tumor and nontumor tissue repertoires were significantly more similar in luminal-like than in basal-like breast cancer. The data were judged consistent with most tumor T cells deriving from the lymph node and then expanding within tumor tissue.

The data were produced on an Illumina HiSeq 2000. Multiplex PCR amplification was used to build the TCR beta chain libraries. High-throughput sequencing was used to analyze the amplified TCR beta chain products. The public reads were run again by TCRdb, first through fastp at Q25 and then through MiXCR, and only productive beta chains were kept. Each entry merges the rows of one CDR3 protein and shows their most common DNA and genes. The sample profile shows about 180,000 distinct CDR3 sequences; 33% of them were found once. Around 4% of the sample belongs to the ten largest clones. The axillary draining lymph nodes of breast cancer patients were the source of the lymph node samples. This clonotype showed up many times. Its specific antigen is unknown. The record has no base qualities; no much larger clone is one base away. The CDR3 holds 15 amino acids from the cysteine to the phenylalanine. Only the CDR3 region is kept as DNA, spanning 45 bases read in frame from base 1. V ends up 2 bases short and J 0 bases short, with an unmatched junction base count of 5. Looking up the germline V gene (reference sequence) yields CDR1 DFQATT and CDR2 SNEGSKA.

The rearrangement combines TRBV20-1 with TRBJ2-3, and TRBD2 aligns with 7 junction nucleotides. This TCR was sampled from a female donor with breast cancer. Some clones in this sample may be carry-over from other donors' samples. The sample consisted of axillary lymph node tissue. Read as DNA, the sequence is TGCAGTGCTAGAAGGCGGGAGTCTAGCACAGATACGCAGTATTTT. This translates into CSARRRESSTDTQYF.